A selection of T cell receptor beta chains follows, all from one sample in a study of blood T cell repertoires in COVID-19. TCRdb's copy holds only in-frame clones and misses some; the assay was immunoSEQ multiplex PCR. The sample has 100,000 to 150,000 clones, 70% to 90% seen once. The sample taken for sequencing was peripheral blood. These receptors originate from a woman over 75 with acute or convalescent COVID-19. CDR3s include the opening cysteine and the closing phenylalanine or tryptophan. Fields, in order: D gene, V gene, J gene, clone size, CDR3 DNA, CDR3 protein. D genes are given only for firm matches. Not every row has a clone size; where given, it reads once, few, many or a size class.

D gene: -
V gene: TRBV7-8
J gene: TRBJ1-5
clone size: -
CDR3 DNA: TGTGCCAGCAGCTTAGGGGGCGGGGGGAATCAGCCCCAGCATTTT
CDR3 protein: CASSLGGGGNQPQHF

D gene: TRBD1
V gene: TRBV4-2
J gene: TRBJ2-7
clone size: -
CDR3 DNA: TGTGCCAGCAGCCAAGCGGGACAGGGATACGAGCAGTACTTC
CDR3 protein: CASSQAGQGYEQYF

D gene: TRBD1
V gene: TRBV12-5
J gene: TRBJ1-6
clone size: once
CDR3 DNA: TGTGCTAGTGGTCGGGGACAGGGGGTCCCCCCTATCCTCCACTTT
CDR3 protein: CASGRGQGVPPILHF

D gene: -
V gene: TRBV6-1
J gene: TRBJ2-5
clone size: -
CDR3 DNA: TGTGCCAGCAGTGAACGGGAACAAGAGACCCAGTACTTC
CDR3 protein: CASSEREQETQYF

D gene: TRBD1
V gene: TRBV5-1
J gene: TRBJ1-2
clone size: -
CDR3 DNA: TGCGCCAGCGAATCCCAACCGGGACAGAAGGGCTACACCTTC
CDR3 protein: CASESQPGQKGYTF

D gene: -
V gene: TRBV11-3
J gene: TRBJ2-7
clone size: -
CDR3 DNA: TGTGCCAGCAGCTTAGGATTCGGGAATTACGAGCAGTACTTC
CDR3 protein: CASSLGFGNYEQYF

D gene: TRBD2
V gene: TRBV5-1
J gene: TRBJ2-2
clone size: once
CDR3 DNA: TGCGCCAGCAGCTGGGGACTAGCGGTGAACACCGGGGAGCTGTTTTTT
CDR3 protein: CASSWGLAVNTGELFF

D gene: -
V gene: TRBV19
J gene: TRBJ1-5
clone size: -
CDR3 DNA: TGTGCCACCTCTGGGGGAGGTCAGCCCCAGCATTTT
CDR3 protein: CATSGGGQPQHF

D gene: -
V gene: TRBV18
J gene: TRBJ1-2
clone size: -
CDR3 DNA: TGTGCCAGCTCACCGGCGGGTAACTATGGCTACACCTTC
CDR3 protein: CASSPAGNYGYTF

D gene: -
V gene: TRBV6-5
J gene: TRBJ1-3
clone size: -
CDR3 DNA: TGTGCCAGCAGTTACCTTACAGCTAATGTAAACACCATATATTTT
CDR3 protein: CASSYLTANVNTIYF

D gene: -
V gene: TRBV15
J gene: TRBJ2-1
clone size: once
CDR3 DNA: TGTGCCACCAGCAGAGATCCTCGGGAGCTCTACAATGAGCAGTTCTTC
CDR3 protein: CATSRDPRELYNEQFF

D gene: -
V gene: TRBV7-9
J gene: TRBJ1-4
clone size: -
CDR3 DNA: TGTGCCAGCAGCTTAACAGGGTTGGATGAAAAACTGTTTTTT
CDR3 protein: CASSLTGLDEKLFF

D gene: TRBD1
V gene: TRBV11-2
J gene: TRBJ1-1
clone size: few
CDR3 DNA: TGTGCCAGCAGCCACCCGAAGGCAGGGGGCGAAAATGAAGCTTTCTTT
CDR3 protein: CASSHPKAGGENEAFF

D gene: TRBD1
V gene: TRBV29-1
J gene: TRBJ1-2
clone size: -
CDR3 DNA: TGCAGCGTTACAGGGGGCTCTGGCTACACCTTC
CDR3 protein: CSVTGGSGYTF

D gene: -
V gene: TRBV3-1/TRBV3-2
J gene: TRBJ2-7
clone size: once
CDR3 DNA: TGTGCCAGCAGCCCACGGAGCTCCTACGAGCAGTACTTC
CDR3 protein: CASSPRSSYEQYF

D gene: TRBD1
V gene: TRBV3-1/TRBV3-2
J gene: TRBJ1-4
clone size: -
CDR3 DNA: TGTGCCAGCAGCCAGGGACAGAATGAAAAACTGTTTTTT
CDR3 protein: CASSQGQNEKLFF

D gene: TRBD1
V gene: TRBV27
J gene: TRBJ1-1
clone size: -
CDR3 DNA: TGTGCCAGCAGTCTAGGACAGGTGAGCACTGAAGCTTTCTTT
CDR3 protein: CASSLGQVSTEAFF

D gene: -
V gene: TRBV12-3/TRBV12-4
J gene: TRBJ2-3
clone size: -
CDR3 DNA: TGTGCCAGCAGGCGACTAGCAGATACGCAGTATTTT
CDR3 protein: CASRRLADTQYF

D gene: TRBD1
V gene: TRBV10-2
J gene: TRBJ2-3
clone size: -
CDR3 DNA: TGCGCCAACTCCCCACAGGGGGCAGGAGATACGCAGTATTTT
CDR3 protein: CANSPQGAGDTQYF

D gene: -
V gene: TRBV3-1/TRBV3-2
J gene: TRBJ1-5
clone size: -
CDR3 DNA: TGTGCCAGCAGCCAAGATACCGGGTCCAATCAGCCCCAGCATTTT
CDR3 protein: CASSQDTGSNQPQHF

D gene: -
V gene: TRBV15
J gene: TRBJ1-1
clone size: -
CDR3 DNA: TGTGCCACCAGCAGAGAGCCCCGAACAAAGACTGAAGCTTTCTTT
CDR3 protein: CATSREPRTKTEAFF

D gene: TRBD1
V gene: TRBV5-1
J gene: TRBJ1-2
clone size: -
CDR3 DNA: TGCGCCAGCAGCATATATTCGACAGGGACGGACTATGGCTACACCTTC
CDR3 protein: CASSIYSTGTDYGYTF

D gene: -
V gene: TRBV4-1
J gene: TRBJ1-2
clone size: many
CDR3 DNA: TGCGCCAGCAGCCAAGATAGTCCCGACTACAGGGTTAGTTATGGCTACACCTTC
CDR3 protein: CASSQDSPDYRVSYGYTF

D gene: -
V gene: TRBV28
J gene: TRBJ1-2
clone size: once
CDR3 DNA: TGTGCCAGCAGTCTTGGTTCGGGTGGCTACACCTTC
CDR3 protein: CASSLGSGGYTF

D gene: -
V gene: TRBV6-5
J gene: TRBJ2-2
clone size: -
CDR3 DNA: TGTGCCAGCAGTTACGGTCTAGTCACCGGGGAGCTGTTTTTT
CDR3 protein: CASSYGLVTGELFF

D gene: TRBD1
V gene: TRBV12-3/TRBV12-4
J gene: TRBJ1-2
clone size: -
CDR3 DNA: TGTGCCAGCAACCCGGACAGGGGCTATGGCTACACCTTC
CDR3 protein: CASNPDRGYGYTF

D gene: TRBD2
V gene: TRBV5-4
J gene: TRBJ2-1
clone size: -
CDR3 DNA: TGTGCCAGCAGCCGAGGACTAGCGGGGGTTAATGAGCAGTTCTTC
CDR3 protein: CASSRGLAGVNEQFF

D gene: -
V gene: TRBV7-4
J gene: TRBJ2-3
clone size: -
CDR3 DNA: TGTGCCAGCAGCTTAGGGCCCCGAACAGATACGCAGTATTTT
CDR3 protein: CASSLGPRTDTQYF

D gene: -
V gene: TRBV4-2
J gene: TRBJ1-2
clone size: -
CDR3 DNA: TGTGCCAGCAGCCCCCCGGGGGATAGAGCCTACACCTTC
CDR3 protein: CASSPPGDRAYTF

D gene: -
V gene: TRBV11-2
J gene: TRBJ1-1
clone size: -
CDR3 DNA: TGTGCCAGCAGCTTAGACGTCTCGGGTCGCGAACTTCGGGGAGTCGCTGAAGCTTTCTTT
CDR3 protein: CASSLDVSGRELRGVAEAFF

D gene: -
V gene: TRBV28
J gene: TRBJ2-7
clone size: once
CDR3 DNA: TGTGCCAGCAGTCGGACGACAGTCACAGGGCTAGGGTACGAGCAGTACTTC
CDR3 protein: CASSRTTVTGLGYEQYF